This T cell receptor (beta chain) was profiled in a study of CD4 T cells in relation to SARS-CoV-2 and coronaviruses. The unexposed donors gave CD4+ T cells in about 2011-2018, prior to COVID-19. CD4+ T cells were isolated from the cells after 10 days of culture. In the case of this clone: Its antigen is not identified.

The CDR3 extends over 15 amino acids. The junction had 7 bases not matched to a gene; V was cut back by 4 bases and J by 4 bases. In germline, CDR1 is LNHDA, CDR2 SQIVND (reference sequence). Here immunoSEQ multiplex PCR was the method, and the copy in TCRdb shows in-frame clones only, minus some. The data hold about 24,000 clones, with approximately 72% observed a single time. The source is a human donor in good health. Sequenced: CD4+ T cells from PBMCs, cultured in vitro. V and J are TRBV19 and TRBJ1-1; 9 positions match TRBD1. The CDR3 bases are TGTGCCAGTAGTACCTACAGGGGGCCGGGCACTGAAGCTTTCTTT. It encodes CASSTYRGPGTEAFF.